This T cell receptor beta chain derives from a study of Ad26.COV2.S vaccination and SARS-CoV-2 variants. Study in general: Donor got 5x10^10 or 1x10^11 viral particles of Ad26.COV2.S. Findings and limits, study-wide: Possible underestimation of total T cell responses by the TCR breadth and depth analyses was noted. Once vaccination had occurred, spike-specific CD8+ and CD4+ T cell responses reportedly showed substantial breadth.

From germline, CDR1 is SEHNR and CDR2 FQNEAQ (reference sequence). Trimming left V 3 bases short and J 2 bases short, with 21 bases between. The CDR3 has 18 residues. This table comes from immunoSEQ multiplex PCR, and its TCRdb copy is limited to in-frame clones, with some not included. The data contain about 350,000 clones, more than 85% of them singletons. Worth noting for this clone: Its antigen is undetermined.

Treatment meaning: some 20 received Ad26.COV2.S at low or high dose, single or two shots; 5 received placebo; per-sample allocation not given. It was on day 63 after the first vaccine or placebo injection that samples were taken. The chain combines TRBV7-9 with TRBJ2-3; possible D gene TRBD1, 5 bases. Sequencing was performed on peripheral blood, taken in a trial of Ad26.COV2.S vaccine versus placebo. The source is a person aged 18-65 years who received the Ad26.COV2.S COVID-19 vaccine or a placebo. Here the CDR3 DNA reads TGTGCCAGCAGCTTTTTTACTACGTACAGGCAGGACACAGATACGCAGTATTTT. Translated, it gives CASSFFTTYRQDTDTQYF.